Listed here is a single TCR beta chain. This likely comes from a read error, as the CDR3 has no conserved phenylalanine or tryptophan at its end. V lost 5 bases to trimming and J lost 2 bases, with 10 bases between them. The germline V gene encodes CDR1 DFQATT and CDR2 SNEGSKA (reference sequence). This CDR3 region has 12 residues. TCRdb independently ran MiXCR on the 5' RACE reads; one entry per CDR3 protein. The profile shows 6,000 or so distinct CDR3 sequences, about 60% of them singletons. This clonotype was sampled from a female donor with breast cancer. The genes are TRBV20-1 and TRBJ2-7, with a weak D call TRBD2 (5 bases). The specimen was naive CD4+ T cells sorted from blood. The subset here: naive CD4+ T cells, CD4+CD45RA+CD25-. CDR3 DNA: TGCAGTGCTGTGAGGGCTCCCTACGAGCAGTACCTC. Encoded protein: CSAVRAPYEQYL.